This T cell receptor beta chain was identified during a study of T cell responses to AZD1222 COVID-19 vaccine. Overall study results and limits: In the spike-specific TCR repertoire, nearly half reportedly target unmutated variant regions. Clonal diversity may have been underestimated in mostly white British donors.

A single count supports this clone. Its target is unknown. With 6 bases removed from V and 1 base from J, the gap between germline ends came to 9 bases. Per germline, CDR1 MRHNA and CDR2 SNTAGT. The CDR3 is made up of 14 amino acids. Sequencing used immunoSEQ multiplex PCR; TCRdb keeps in-frame clones, though not all of them. The data show roughly 150,000 clones, approximately 88% seen once. This rearrangement joins TRBV6-4 to TRBJ2-2; D is possibly TRBD1 (6 bases). The material was peripheral blood, obtained on day 0 of MenACWY control vaccination. This clonotype originated in an adult in good health. The DNA for the CDR3 is TGTGCCAGCAGGCAGGGGAGGAACACCGGGGAGCTGTTTTTT. Amino acid sequence: CASRQGRNTGELFF.